Reported below is one T cell receptor (beta chain). The data originate from a study of blood T cell repertoires in COVID-19. About the research overall: Spain, Italy and the United States supplied samples that represented acute and convalescent COVID-19.

Authors' processing steps: Amplification of reference gene primers provided the estimated nucleated cell counts. Clones were sequenced by immunoSEQ multiplex PCR, and TCRdb holds only the in-frame ones, with some missing. That table gives V, J and clone size, and the DNA gave D and trimming. The table has 200,000 to 250,000 clones, 80% to 90% seen once. All enrollees were about 18 to 95 years old and from approximately 25 US areas. The study assigned cohorts using participant-reported clinical history. This receptor was identified in a woman aged 40 to 50 with acute COVID-19. Sequenced: PBMCs or T cells enriched from blood (not recorded which).

The chain's CDR3 is CASSYQTEAFF. CDR3 nucleotide sequence: TGTGCCAGCAGTTATCAAACTGAAGCTTTCTTT. This chain uses TRBV6-2 or TRBV6-3 with TRBJ1-1, with D unclear. The CDR3 is 11 amino acids. V was cut by 3 bases and J by 5 bases, with 4 bases left in between. Germline CDR1 and CDR2: MNHEY and SVGEGT.